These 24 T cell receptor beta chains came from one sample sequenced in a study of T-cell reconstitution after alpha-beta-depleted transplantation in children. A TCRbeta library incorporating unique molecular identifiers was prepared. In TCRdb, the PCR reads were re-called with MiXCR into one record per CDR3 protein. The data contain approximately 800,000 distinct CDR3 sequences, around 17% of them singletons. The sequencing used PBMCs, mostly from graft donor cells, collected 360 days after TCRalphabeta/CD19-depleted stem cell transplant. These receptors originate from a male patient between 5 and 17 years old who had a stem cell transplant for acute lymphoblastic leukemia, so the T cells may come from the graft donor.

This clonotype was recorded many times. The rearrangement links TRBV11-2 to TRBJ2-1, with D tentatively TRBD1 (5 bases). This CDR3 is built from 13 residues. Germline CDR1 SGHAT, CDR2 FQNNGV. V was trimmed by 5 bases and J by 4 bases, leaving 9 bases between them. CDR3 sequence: CASSTQGYNEQFF. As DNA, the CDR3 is TGTGCCAGCAGCACCCAGGGATACAATGAGCAGTTCTTC.

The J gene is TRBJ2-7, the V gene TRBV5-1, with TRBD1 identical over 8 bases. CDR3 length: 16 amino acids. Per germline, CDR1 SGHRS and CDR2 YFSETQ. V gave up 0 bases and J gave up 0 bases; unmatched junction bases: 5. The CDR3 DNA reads TGCGCCAGCAGCTTGGGGGGACAGGCATTCTCCTACGAGCAGTACTTC. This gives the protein CASSLGGQAFSYEQYF.

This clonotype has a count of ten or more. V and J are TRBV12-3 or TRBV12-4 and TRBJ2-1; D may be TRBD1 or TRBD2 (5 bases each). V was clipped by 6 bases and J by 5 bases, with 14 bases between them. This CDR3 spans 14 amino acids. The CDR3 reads CASRSPGRNNEQFF. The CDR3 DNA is TGTGCCAGCAGGTCCCCGGGACGGAACAATGAGCAGTTCTTC.

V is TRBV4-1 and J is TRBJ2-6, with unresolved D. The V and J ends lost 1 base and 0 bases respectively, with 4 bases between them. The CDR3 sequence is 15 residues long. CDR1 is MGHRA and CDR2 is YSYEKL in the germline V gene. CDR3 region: CASSQVSSGANVLTF. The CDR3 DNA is TGCGCCAGCAGCCAAGTTAGCTCTGGGGCCAACGTCCTGACTTTC.

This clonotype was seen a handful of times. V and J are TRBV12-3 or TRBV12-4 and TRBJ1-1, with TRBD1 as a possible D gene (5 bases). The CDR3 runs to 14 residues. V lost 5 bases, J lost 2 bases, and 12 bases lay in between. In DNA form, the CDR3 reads TGTGCCAGCAGTCAACAGGATGGAAACACTGAAGCTTTCTTT. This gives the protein CASSQQDGNTEAFF.

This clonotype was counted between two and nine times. The CDR3 DNA reads as TGCGCCAGCAGCTTGGTGTTCAGGGGCCGCTACGAGCAGTACTTC. As protein: CASSLVFRGRYEQYF. The chain uses TRBV5-1 and TRBJ2-7; tentatively, D is TRBD1 (6 bases). V lost 0 bases to trimming and J lost 3 bases, with 13 bases between them. The CDR3 has 15 residues. Germline V gene lookup returns CDR1 SGHRS and CDR2 YFSETQ.

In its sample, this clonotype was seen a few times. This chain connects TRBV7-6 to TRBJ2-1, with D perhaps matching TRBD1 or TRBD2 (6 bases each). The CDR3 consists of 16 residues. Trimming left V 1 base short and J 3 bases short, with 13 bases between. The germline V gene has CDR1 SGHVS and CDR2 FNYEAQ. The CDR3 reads CASSLGTGGLYNEQFF. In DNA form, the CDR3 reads TGTGCCAGCAGCTTAGGGACCGGGGGCCTCTACAATGAGCAGTTCTTC.

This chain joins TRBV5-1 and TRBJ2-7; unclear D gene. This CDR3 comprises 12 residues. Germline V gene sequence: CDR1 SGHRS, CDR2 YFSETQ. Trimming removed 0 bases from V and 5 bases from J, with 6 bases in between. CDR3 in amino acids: CASSLAAHEQYF. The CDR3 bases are TGCGCCAGCAGCTTGGCAGCCCACGAGCAGTACTTC.

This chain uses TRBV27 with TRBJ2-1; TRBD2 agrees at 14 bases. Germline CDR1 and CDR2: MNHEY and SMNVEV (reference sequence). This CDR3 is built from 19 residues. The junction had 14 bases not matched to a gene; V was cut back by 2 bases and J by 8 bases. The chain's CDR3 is CASSLVRGRLAGGPYEQFF. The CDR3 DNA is TGTGCCAGCAGTTTAGTTCGGGGGCGACTAGCGGGAGGGCCATATGAGCAGTTCTTC.

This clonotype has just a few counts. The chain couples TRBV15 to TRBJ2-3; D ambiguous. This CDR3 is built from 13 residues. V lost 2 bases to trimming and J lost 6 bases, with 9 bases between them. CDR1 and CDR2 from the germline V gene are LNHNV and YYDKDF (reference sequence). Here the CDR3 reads CATSRNSRDTQYF. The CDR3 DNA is TGTGCCACCAGCAGAAATTCGAGGGATACGCAGTATTTT.

In DNA, the CDR3 is TGTGCCAGCGGCCCTAGCTACCCAGATACGCAGTATTTT. Translation: CASGPSYPDTQYF. The chain links TRBV27 to TRBJ2-3, with D perhaps matching TRBD2 (5 bases). The germline V and J ends were trimmed by 8 bases and 4 bases, with 13 bases remaining between them. This CDR3 spans 13 amino acids. Germline CDR1 is MNHEY and CDR2 is SMNVEV (reference sequence).

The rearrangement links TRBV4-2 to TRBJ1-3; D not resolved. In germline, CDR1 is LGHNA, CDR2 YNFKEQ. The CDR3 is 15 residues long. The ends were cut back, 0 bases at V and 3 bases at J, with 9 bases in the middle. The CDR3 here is CASSQEVASGNTIYF. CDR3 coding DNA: TGTGCCAGCAGCCAAGAGGTTGCAAGTGGAAACACCATATATTTT.

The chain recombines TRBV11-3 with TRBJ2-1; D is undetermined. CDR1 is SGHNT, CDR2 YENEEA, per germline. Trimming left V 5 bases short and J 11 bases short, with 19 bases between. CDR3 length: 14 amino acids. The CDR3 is CASSRNLDGRQQFF. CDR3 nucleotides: TGTGCCAGCAGCCGAAACTTAGACGGGCGTCAGCAGTTCTTC. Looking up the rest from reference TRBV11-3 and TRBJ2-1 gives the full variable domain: EAGVVQSPRYKIIEKKQPVAFWCNPISGHNTLYWYLQNLGQGPELLIRYENEEAVDDSQLPKDRFSAERLKGVDSTLKIQPAELGDSAVYLCASSRNLDGRQQFFGPGTRLTVL.

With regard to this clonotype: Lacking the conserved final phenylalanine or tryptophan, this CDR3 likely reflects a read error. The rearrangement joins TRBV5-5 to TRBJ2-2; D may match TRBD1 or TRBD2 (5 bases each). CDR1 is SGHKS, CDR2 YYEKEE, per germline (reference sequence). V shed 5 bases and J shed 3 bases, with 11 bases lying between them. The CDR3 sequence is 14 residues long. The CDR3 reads CASSEGPHTGELFC. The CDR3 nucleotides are TGTGCCAGCAGTGAGGGGCCCCACACCGGGGAGCTGTTTTGT.

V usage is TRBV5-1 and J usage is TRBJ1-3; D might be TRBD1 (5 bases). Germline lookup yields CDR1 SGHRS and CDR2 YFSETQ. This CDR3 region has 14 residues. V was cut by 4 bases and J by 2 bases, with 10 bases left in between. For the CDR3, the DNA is TGCGCCAGCAGCCAGTCGGGGGCTGGAAACACCATATATTTT. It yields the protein CASSQSGAGNTIYF. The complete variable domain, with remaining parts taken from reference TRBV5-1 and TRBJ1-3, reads KAGVTQTPRYLIKTRGQQVTLSCSPISGHRSVSWYQQTPGQGLQFLFEYFSETQRNKGNFPGRFSGRQFSNSRSEMNVSTLELGDSALYLCASSQSGAGNTIYFGEGSWLTVV.

The CDR3 sequence: CASSLQGPHQPQHF. The CDR3 DNA follows: TGTGCCAGCAGCTTACAGGGTCCCCATCAGCCCCAGCATTTT. This chain connects TRBV7-9 to TRBJ1-5, with a weak D call TRBD1 (5 bases). Trimming cost V 2 bases and J 5 bases, with 10 bases left between them. CDR3 size: 14 residues. CDR1 SEHNR and CDR2 FQNEAQ come from the germline V gene (reference sequence).

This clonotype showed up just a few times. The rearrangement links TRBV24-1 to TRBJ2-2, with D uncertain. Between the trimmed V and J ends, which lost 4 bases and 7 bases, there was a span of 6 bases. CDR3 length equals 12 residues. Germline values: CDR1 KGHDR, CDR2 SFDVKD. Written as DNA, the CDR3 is TGTGCCACCAGTGAGAGTAGCGGGGAGCTGTTTTTT. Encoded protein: CATSESSGELFF.

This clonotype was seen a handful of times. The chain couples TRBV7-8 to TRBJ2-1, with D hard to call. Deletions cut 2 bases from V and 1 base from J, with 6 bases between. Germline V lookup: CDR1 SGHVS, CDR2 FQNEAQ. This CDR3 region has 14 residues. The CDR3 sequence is CASSLHLSYNEQFF. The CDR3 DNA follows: TGTGCCAGCAGCTTACACCTATCCTACAATGAGCAGTTCTTC. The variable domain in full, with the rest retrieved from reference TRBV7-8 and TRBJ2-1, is GAGVSQSPRYKVAKRGQDVALRCDPISGHVSLFWYQQALGQGPEFLTYFQNEAQLDKSGLPSDRFFAERPEGSVSTLKIQRTQQEDSAVYLCASSLHLSYNEQFFGPGTRLTVL.

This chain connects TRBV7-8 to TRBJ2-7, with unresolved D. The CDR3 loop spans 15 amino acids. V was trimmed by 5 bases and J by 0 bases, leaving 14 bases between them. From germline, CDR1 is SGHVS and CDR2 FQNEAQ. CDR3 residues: CASSQQVIHSYEQYF. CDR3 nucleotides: TGTGCCAGCAGCCAACAAGTTATCCACTCCTACGAGCAGTACTTC.

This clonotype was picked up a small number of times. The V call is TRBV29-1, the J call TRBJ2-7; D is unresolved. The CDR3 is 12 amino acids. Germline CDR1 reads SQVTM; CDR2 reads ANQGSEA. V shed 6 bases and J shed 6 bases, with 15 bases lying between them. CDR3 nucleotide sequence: TGCAGCGTAGACGCCCGAAGAGGCGAGCAGTACTTC. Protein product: CSVDARRGEQYF.

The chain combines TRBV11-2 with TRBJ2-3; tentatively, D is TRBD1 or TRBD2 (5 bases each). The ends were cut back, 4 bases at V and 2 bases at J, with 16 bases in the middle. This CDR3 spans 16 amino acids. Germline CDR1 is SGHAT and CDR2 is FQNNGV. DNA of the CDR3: TGTGCCAGCAGCTGGGGGAGAGGGCGGAACACAGATACGCAGTATTTT. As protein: CASSWGRGRNTDTQYF.

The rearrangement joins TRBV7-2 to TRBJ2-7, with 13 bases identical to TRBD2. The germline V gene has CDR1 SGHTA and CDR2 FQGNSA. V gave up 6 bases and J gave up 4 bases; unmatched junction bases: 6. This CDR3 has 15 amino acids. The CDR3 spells CASSRLAGGLYEQYF. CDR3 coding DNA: TGTGCCAGCAGTCGACTAGCGGGAGGCTTGTACGAGCAGTACTTC.

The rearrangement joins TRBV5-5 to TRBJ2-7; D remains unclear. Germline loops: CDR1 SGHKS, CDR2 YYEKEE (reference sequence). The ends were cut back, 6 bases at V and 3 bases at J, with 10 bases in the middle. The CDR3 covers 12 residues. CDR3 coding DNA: TGTGCCAGCACGTCCACCATCTACGAGCAGTACTTC. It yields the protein CASTSTIYEQYF. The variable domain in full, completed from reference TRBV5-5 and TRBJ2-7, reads DAGVTQSPTHLIKTRGQQVTLRCSPISGHKSVSWYQQVLGQGPQFIFQYYEKEERGRGNFPDRFSARQFPNYSSELNVNALLLGDSALYLCASTSTIYEQYFGPGTRLTVT.

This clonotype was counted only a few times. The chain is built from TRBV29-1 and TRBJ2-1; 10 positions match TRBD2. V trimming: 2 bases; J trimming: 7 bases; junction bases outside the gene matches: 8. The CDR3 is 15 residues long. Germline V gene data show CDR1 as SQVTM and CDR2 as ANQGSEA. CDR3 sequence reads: CSVERSSGRVNEQFF. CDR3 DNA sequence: TGCAGCGTTGAAAGGTCTAGCGGGAGAGTAAATGAGCAGTTCTTC.